This T cell receptor (beta chain) appears in the sequencing data of a study of blood T cell repertoires in COVID-19. Study background: Both acute and convalescent COVID-19 samples were obtained from the United States, Italy and Spain. The cDNA or gDNA used as material had been derived from T cells, B-cell-depleted T cells, or PBMCs.

The authors' processing: From reference gene primer amplification, estimates of nucleated cell counts were derived. Sequencing used immunoSEQ multiplex PCR; TCRdb keeps in-frame clones, though not all of them. V and J calls and clone size are as listed in that table; D and trimming were resolved from the DNA. In the table there are 140,000 to 150,000 clones, about nine tenths of which are singletons. The TCR sequence derives from a human donor in a cohort sampled during active COVID-19. The sequencing sample was made of peripheral blood.

CDR3 coding DNA: TGCGCCAGCAGCTCACACACCCTGACTAGCGGGGGAACCTACGAGCAGTACTTC. It translates to CASSSHTLTSGGTYEQYF. The chain employs TRBV5-1 and TRBJ2-7, with 12 bases fitting TRBD2. Germline assignment: CDR1 SGHRS and CDR2 YFSETQ. This CDR3 comprises 18 residues. Trimming cost V 3 bases and J 2 bases; bases outside gene matches: 12.